This T cell receptor (beta chain) was identified in a study of blood T cell repertoires in COVID-19. Overall study: Material from acute and convalescent COVID-19 was sourced from the United States, Italy and Spain. The cDNA or gDNA used as material had been derived from T cells, B-cell-depleted T cells, or PBMCs.

As handled by the study authors: Counts of nucleated cells, estimated from reference gene primer amplification, were obtained. Measured with immunoSEQ multiplex PCR; TCRdb has only the in-frame clones, and not every one. The V and J calls and the clone size are those of that table, but D and trimming were determined from the DNA. The sample lists 44,000 or so clones, 83% occurring once. The germline V gene encodes CDR1 LNHNV and CDR2 YYDKDF (reference sequence). The CDR3 length is 16 residues. Trimming took 0 bases from V and 4 from J, leaving 10 bases between them. The genes are TRBV15 and TRBJ2-6; D is unresolved. Sample: peripheral blood. The TCR comes from a man at least 80 years old in a cohort sampled during active COVID-19. CDR3 in amino acids: CATSRDAAVGANVLTF. CDR3 nucleotides: TGTGCCACCAGCAGAGACGCCGCAGTCGGGGCCAACGTCCTGACTTTC.